These 28 T cell receptor beta chains originate from one sample sequenced in a study of T cells after posttransplantation cyclophosphamide. Measured with immunoSEQ multiplex PCR; TCRdb has only the in-frame clones, and not every one. The sample holds approximately 27,000 clones, and no clone turns up only once. Sample: PBMCs. These receptors all come from a middle-aged man in good health, CMV-negative, and a related stem cell transplant donor.

At least ten counts were recorded for this clone. The chain uses TRBV5-6 and TRBJ2-2, with TRBD1 matching 9 bases. The germline CDR1 and CDR2 sequences are SGHDT and YYEEEE. Trimming at V came to 4 bases and at J to 3 bases, leaving 7 bases not matched to a gene. This CDR3 contains 16 residues. CDR3 DNA sequence: TGTGCCAGCAGCCCGGCCGGGACAGGGTACACCGGGGAGCTGTTTTTT. Translating it yields CASSPAGTGYTGELFF.

This clone was counted at least ten times. This chain joins TRBV7-9 and TRBJ2-5; 10 nucleotides match TRBD1. CDR1 is SEHNR and CDR2 is FQNEAQ in the germline V gene (reference sequence). The CDR3 runs 17 residues. Trimming took 1 base from V and 5 from J; bases not matched to a gene: 10. CDR3 in DNA: TGTGCCAGCAGCTTAGATCTTACGGGGACAGGGGTCGAGACCCAGTACTTC. Translated: CASSLDLTGTGVETQYF.

This clone was recorded at least ten times. V usage is TRBV7-3 and J usage is TRBJ1-6; 8 positions agree with TRBD1. Unmatched junction bases numbered 6, after V lost 1 base and J lost 10 bases. The CDR3 runs 15 residues. The germline V gene encodes CDR1 SGHTA and CDR2 FQGTGA. The CDR3 protein is CASSLIPGGGSPLHF. For the CDR3, the DNA is TGTGCCAGCAGCTTAATTCCAGGGGGCGGGTCACCCCTCCACTTT.

This clone was counted at least ten times. V is TRBV6-6 and J is TRBJ2-3, with D uncertain. This CDR3 is 14 amino acids long. V was trimmed by 7 bases and J by 0 bases, leaving 11 bases between them. Germline lookup yields CDR1 MNHNY and CDR2 SVGAGI (reference sequence). The CDR3 nucleotides are TGTGCCAGCACGCAGGTCACTAGCACAGATACGCAGTATTTT. Protein sequence: CASTQVTSTDTQYF.

This clone came up many times. The chain carries TRBV7-8 and TRBJ1-5; 7 nucleotides match TRBD1. This CDR3 region has 15 residues. CDR1 SGHVS and CDR2 FQNEAQ come from the germline V gene. V gave up 6 bases and J gave up 2 bases; unmatched junction bases: 7. The chain's CDR3 is CASSFGQVGNQPQHF. The CDR3 bases are TGTGCCAGCAGTTTTGGACAGGTCGGCAATCAGCCCCAGCATTTT.

This clone was seen ten or more times. V and J are TRBV18 and TRBJ2-7; D may be TRBD2 (5 bases). The V end was cut by 6 bases, the J end by 0 bases, with 12 bases between. Germline V lookup: CDR1 KGHSH, CDR2 LQKENI. CDR3 length: 14 residues. CDR3 DNA: TGTGCCAGCTCGCCCCCGAGCGGCTCCTACGAGCAGTACTTC. The encoded protein is CASSPPSGSYEQYF.

This clone appeared many times. This sequence joins TRBV7-2 and TRBJ2-7, with 10 positions matching TRBD2. CDR1 SGHTA and CDR2 FQGNSA come from the germline V gene. Trimming removed 2 bases from V and 4 bases from J; junction bases left unmatched: 5. The CDR3 extends over 15 amino acids. The CDR3 is CASSLSGSGGYEQYF. CDR3 coding DNA: TGTGCCAGCAGCTTATCGGGTAGCGGGGGGTACGAGCAGTACTTC.

Ten or more counts support this clone. This rearrangement joins TRBV29-1 to TRBJ1-1; 7 bases are a match to TRBD1. The length of the CDR3 is 12 residues. Germline V CDR1 and CDR2: SQVTM, ANQGSEA. The V and J ends lost 6 bases and 6 bases, in that order; junction bases with no gene match: 7. In nucleotides, the CDR3 is TGCAGCGTACAGACAGGGACTGCTGAAGCTTTCTTT. Encoded protein: CSVQTGTAEAFF.

This clone appeared a few times. The V gene is TRBV7-2, the J gene TRBJ1-6; 8 bases are a match to TRBD1. The CDR3 covers 15 residues. CDR1 and CDR2 (germline): SGHTA, FQGNSA. The trim removed 1 base at V and 14 bases at J, leaving 10 bases unmatched. CDR3 residues: CASSLGGSRQGSLHF. CDR3 in DNA: TGTGCCAGCAGCTTAGGGGGGTCCAGACAGGGGTCCCTCCACTTT.

This clone was found many times. The V gene is TRBV19, the J gene TRBJ1-6; D gene uncertain. The CDR3 sequence is 18 residues long. Germline V gene lookup returns CDR1 LNHDA and CDR2 SQIVND (reference sequence). V dropped 2 bases and J dropped 0 bases, with 14 bases sitting between them. The CDR3 loop reads CASSISTGSLSYNSPLHF. The CDR3 DNA reads as TGTGCCAGTAGTATATCAACGGGGAGCCTCTCCTATAATTCACCCCTCCACTTT.

This clone was seen only a few times. The CDR3: CASSGLAGYQETQYF. The CDR3 DNA is TGTGCCAGCAGTGGGTTAGCGGGATACCAAGAGACCCAGTACTTC. The rearrangement uses TRBV6-1 and TRBJ2-5, with TRBD2 identical over 8 bases. Germline trimming cut 4 bases from V and 0 bases from J; bases unmatched to any gene: 4. This CDR3 has 15 amino acids. Germline values: CDR1 MNHNS, CDR2 SASEGT.

This clone was counted many times. J is TRBJ1-3 and V is TRBV28; 9 nucleotides align to TRBD1. The V segment lost 5 bases and the J segment 0 bases; nucleotides outside the gene matches: 2. Germline V lookup: CDR1 MDHEN, CDR2 SYDVKM. This CDR3 has 15 amino acids. CDR3 in amino acids: CASSETGGSGNTIYF. In DNA form, the CDR3 reads TGTGCCAGCAGTGAGACAGGGGGCTCTGGAAACACCATATATTTT.

There are many counts of this clone. The V call is TRBV2, the J call TRBJ2-1; 8 bases agree with TRBD2. V shed 2 bases, J shed 0 bases, and the junction held 3 bases outside the gene matches. CDR3 length: 16 amino acids. Per the germline V gene, CDR1 is SNHLY and CDR2 is FYNNEI. CDR3 residues: CASSESSGSSYNEQFF. The DNA for the CDR3 is TGTGCCAGCAGTGAATCGAGCGGGAGCTCCTACAATGAGCAGTTCTTC.

This clone was detected ten times or more. The J gene is TRBJ2-2, the V gene TRBV5-1; 8 nucleotides match TRBD2. V lost 4 bases, J lost 2 bases, and 4 bases stayed unmatched. The germline V gene has CDR1 SGHRS and CDR2 YFSETQ. The CDR3 contains 15 residues. CDR3 region: CASSLSGTNTGELFF. In DNA form, the CDR3 reads TGCGCCAGCAGCCTTAGCGGGACAAACACCGGGGAGCTGTTTTTT.

This clone has a count of ten or more. The V call is TRBV4-2, the J call TRBJ2-1, with 11 nucleotides matching TRBD2. This CDR3 is built from 17 residues. The germline gives CDR1 LGHNA, CDR2 YNFKEQ. The junction had 8 bases not matched to a gene; V was cut back by 3 bases and J by 4 bases. CDR3 DNA sequence: TGTGCCAGCAGCCAGGCCGAGACTAGCGGGGCTTACAATGAGCAGTTCTTC. Its translation: CASSQAETSGAYNEQFF.

In this sample, this clone turned up many times. The chain combines TRBV21-1 with TRBJ1-5; TRBD1, as called in the table, went unchecked against the DNA. TRBV21-1 is a recognized pseudogene. The CDR3 consists of 16 residues. CDR3 amino acids: CASSKPKGNSNQPQHF. The DNA for the CDR3 is TGTGCCAGCAGCAAGCCGAAGGGGAATAGCAATCAGCCCCAGCATTTT.

This clone was counted ten times or more. The chain recombines TRBV28 with TRBJ2-1; D might be TRBD2 (6 bases). In germline, CDR1 is MDHEN, CDR2 SYDVKM. The CDR3 extends over 15 amino acids. V gave up 4 bases and J gave up 2 bases, with 12 bases separating them. CDR3 sequence: CASSYYSGPYNEQFF. DNA for the CDR3: TGTGCCAGCAGTTACTATAGCGGTCCCTACAATGAGCAGTTCTTC.

At least ten counts were recorded for this clone. The CDR3: CASSLASSKNIQYF. As DNA, the CDR3 is TGTGCCAGCAGCTTGGCTAGTAGCAAAAACATTCAGTACTTC. This chain connects TRBV5-4 to TRBJ2-4; D is undetermined. The germline V gene has CDR1 SGHNT and CDR2 YYREEE (reference sequence). The CDR3 consists of 14 residues. Trimming removed 0 bases from V and 3 bases from J, with 7 bases in between.

This clone was observed at least ten times. The J gene is TRBJ2-2, the V gene TRBV9, with 15 bases aligning to TRBD2. V dropped 3 bases and J dropped 4; count of bases not matched to a gene: 7. Germline-derived CDR1 and CDR2 are SGDLS and YYNGEE. The CDR3 contains 18 residues. This chain's CDR3 is CASSGGLAGGSVTGELFF. The CDR3 DNA reads as TGTGCCAGCAGCGGGGGACTAGCGGGAGGCTCGGTCACCGGGGAGCTGTTTTTT.

This clone was found many times. The V and J genes are TRBV20-1 and TRBJ2-5; 10 positions match TRBD2. V trimming: 8 bases; J trimming: 7 bases; junction bases outside the gene matches: 1. The CDR3 sequence is 10 residues long. Germline values: CDR1 DFQATT, CDR2 SNEGSKA (reference sequence). This chain's CDR3 is CSSGRATQYF. CDR3 nucleotide sequence: TGCAGTAGCGGGAGGGCGACCCAGTACTTC.

This clone was picked up many times. The chain combines TRBV7-8 with TRBJ2-5, with unresolved D. There are 14 residues in the CDR3. Germline V CDR1 and CDR2: SGHVS, FQNEAQ. The V gene lost 6 bases and the J gene lost 10 bases, with 21 bases spanning the gap. The chain's CDR3 is CASSPPGATRNQYF. The CDR3 DNA sequence: TGTGCCAGCAGTCCCCCGGGTGCTACGCGAAACCAGTACTTC. Using reference TRBV7-8 and TRBJ2-5 for the parts outside the CDR3, the full variable domain is GAGVSQSPRYKVAKRGQDVALRCDPISGHVSLFWYQQALGQGPEFLTYFQNEAQLDKSGLPSDRFFAERPEGSVSTLKIQRTQQEDSAVYLCASSPPGATRNQYFGPGTRLLVL.

This clone has a count of ten or more. This chain connects TRBV7-2 to TRBJ1-5; TRBD1 might be the D (5 bases). The CDR3 has 16 residues. V lost 4 bases, J lost 3 bases, and 16 bases lay in between. The germline V gene has CDR1 SGHTA and CDR2 FQGNSA. Written as DNA, the CDR3 is TGTGCCAGCAGCTCGGGGGTAACCTCTTACAATCAGCCCCAGCATTTT. Its protein product is CASSSGVTSYNQPQHF.

This clone was seen repeatedly, ten times or more. The chain couples TRBV15 to TRBJ1-4; 8 bases map to TRBD1. Germline CDR1 reads LNHNV; CDR2 reads YYDKDF (reference sequence). This CDR3 contains 15 residues. The junction had 6 bases not matched to a gene; V was cut back by 3 bases and J by 6 bases. The CDR3 reads CATSRTRGLDEKLFF. The CDR3 DNA reads TGTGCCACCAGCAGGACCAGGGGGCTCGATGAAAAACTGTTTTTT.

This clone was observed at least ten times. V and J are TRBV4-2 and TRBJ2-5; D unresolved. The CDR3 length is 12 residues. The ends were cut back, 2 bases at V and 5 bases at J, with 6 bases in the middle. Germline assignment: CDR1 LGHNA and CDR2 YNFKEQ. The CDR3 DNA is TGTGCCAGCAGCCAACCGTTGGAGACCCAGTACTTC. Translation gives CASSQPLETQYF.

This clone occurred many times. J is TRBJ1-1 and V is TRBV7-3; D may be TRBD1 (5 bases). There are 12 residues in the CDR3. V was shortened by 5 bases and J by 5 bases, with 9 bases between the two germline ends. Germline V gene sequence: CDR1 SGHTA, CDR2 FQGTGA. CDR3 coding DNA: TGTGCCAGCAGCACAGGTGATACTGAAGCTTTCTTT. Amino acid sequence: CASSTGDTEAFF.

This clone was found many times. This rearrangement joins TRBV11-2 to TRBJ2-3, with 10 positions matching TRBD2. J was trimmed by 1 base and V by 6 bases; bases with no gene match: 10. The CDR3 runs 17 residues. CDR1 and CDR2 (germline): SGHAT, FQNNGV. CDR3 residues: CASSLRGSGGGTDTQYF. In DNA, the CDR3 is TGTGCCAGCAGTCTTAGGGGGAGCGGGGGGGGCACAGATACGCAGTATTTT.

This clone was detected many times. This chain uses TRBV5-1 with TRBJ2-1, with 11 bases aligning to TRBD2. CDR1 and CDR2 from the germline V gene are SGHRS and YFSETQ. V was pared by 4 bases and J by 10 bases, with 10 bases of the junction left unmatched. The CDR3 covers 15 residues. In DNA, the CDR3 is TGCGCCAGCAGCCCACTAGCGGGAGTGGTCCGCGAGCAGTTCTTC. Translated, it gives CASSPLAGVVREQFF.

The table lists this clone with many counts. The V gene is TRBV5-1, the J gene TRBJ2-7; 7 bases are shared with TRBD1. The V gene end was trimmed by 6 bases and the J gene end by 3 bases; junction bases not matched to a gene: 9. Germline V gives CDR1 SGHRS, CDR2 YFSETQ. The CDR3 has 14 amino acids. CDR3 sequence reads: CASNPPGQNYEQYF. Here the CDR3 DNA reads TGCGCCAGCAACCCCCCGGGACAGAACTACGAGCAGTACTTC.